Listed here are 5 T cell receptor beta chains from one sample, sequenced in a study of beta chain features in type 1 diabetes. TCRB transcripts that were expressed got sequenced, as all of the isolated RNA had been reverse transcribed. Only in-frame clones appear in the TCRdb table, and some are missing; sequencing was by immunoSEQ multiplex PCR. Of 500,000 to 850,000 clones listed, more than 13% are singletons. These receptors' antigens are unknown. Study-level results: Moderate yet significant TCRB CDR3 shortening was seen in Type 1 diabetes patients in all four CD4+ subsets.

The sample taken for sequencing was naive CD4+ T cells from blood. The receptors derive from a man younger than 35 with type 1 diabetes.

V gene TRBV27 combines with J gene TRBJ2-5, with D perhaps given as TRBD1 or TRBD2 (6 bases each). The V gene's germline CDR1 is MNHEY and CDR2 SMNVEV (reference sequence). Trimming took off 8 bases at V and 3 bases at J, with 16 bases between the two ends. The CDR3 length is 14 residues. Here the CDR3 DNA reads TGTGCCAGCCGGAGGGCAGGGGAAGAAGAGACCCAGTACTTC. This sequence encodes CASRRAGEEETQYF.

The rearrangement joins TRBV4-2 to TRBJ2-7; 13 bases agree with TRBD2. CDR1 LGHNA and CDR2 YNFKEQ come from the germline V gene. The V and J ends lost 0 bases and 2 bases, in that order; junction bases with no gene match: 10. The length of the CDR3 is 19 residues. CDR3 sequence: CASSQDNSPGLAGAYEQYF. Here the CDR3 DNA reads TGTGCCAGCAGCCAAGATAACTCTCCAGGACTAGCGGGGGCCTACGAGCAGTACTTC.

This clone was seen a few times. The V and J genes are TRBV7-8 and TRBJ2-7; D is undetermined. This CDR3 contains 12 residues. Germline V lookup: CDR1 SGHVS, CDR2 FQNEAQ. Between the trimmed V and J ends, which lost 6 bases and 2 bases, there was a span of 8 bases. In DNA form, the CDR3 reads TGTGCCAGCAGTTGGAGAACCTACGAGCAGTACTTC. This gives the protein CASSWRTYEQYF. Complete variable domain (other parts from reference TRBV7-8 and TRBJ2-7): GAGVSQSPRYKVAKRGQDVALRCDPISGHVSLFWYQQALGQGPEFLTYFQNEAQLDKSGLPSDRFFAERPEGSVSTLKIQRTQQEDSAVYLCASSWRTYEQYFGPGTRLTVT.

The chain joins TRBV9 to TRBJ1-5; D is undetermined. This CDR3 region has 14 residues. Trimming took 0 bases from V and 6 from J, leaving 10 bases between them. Per germline, CDR1 SGDLS and CDR2 YYNGEE. The CDR3 coding sequence is TGTGCCAGCAGCGTAGAAGGAGAACGTCAGCCCCAGCATTTT. Protein: CASSVEGERQPQHF.

This clone has more than one count but fewer than ten. The chain recombines TRBV7-9 with TRBJ2-7; 11 nucleotides agree with TRBD2. Per the germline V gene, CDR1 is SEHNR and CDR2 is FQNEAQ (reference sequence). The trim removed 10 bases at V and 4 bases at J, leaving 9 bases unmatched. CDR3 length: 14 residues. As DNA, the CDR3 is TGTGCCACCAAGAGACTAGCGGGACAATACGAGCAGTACTTC. It is translated as CATKRLAGQYEQYF.